A selection of T cell receptor beta chains follows, all from one sample in a study of T cells after posttransplantation cyclophosphamide. Some clones are missing from TCRdb's copy, which holds only in-frame ones; the method was immunoSEQ multiplex PCR. The repertoire consists of some 7,100 clones, none detected only once. Specimen: PBMCs, collected after an allogeneic stem cell transplant with post-transplant cyclophosphamide. These receptors were taken from a male patient aged 25-45 years who received an allogeneic stem cell transplant from an unrelated donor, was CMV-positive, and had acute and chronic GVHD. Some T cells may trace back to the graft donor. The CDR3 runs from the conserved cysteine through the conserved F or W. D genes are given only for firm matches. Not every row has a clone size; where given, it reads once, few, many or a size class.

j_gene: TRBJ1-1; v_gene: TRBV6-6; d_gene: -; abundance: medium-sized; CDR3nt: TGTGCCAGCAGTTATCCCGGGGAGGGTGCTGAAGCTTTCTTT; CDR3aa: CASSYPGEGAEAFF
j_gene: TRBJ1-1; v_gene: TRBV5-6; d_gene: -; abundance: many; CDR3nt: TGTGCCAGCAGCTTGGAGCGGCGGATTGAAGCTTTCTTT; CDR3aa: CASSLERRIEAFF
j_gene: TRBJ2-7; v_gene: TRBV6-1; d_gene: -; abundance: medium-sized; CDR3nt: TGTGCCAGCAGTGACAGTCAATCCGGGACATCCTTCTACGAGCAGTACTTC; CDR3aa: CASSDSQSGTSFYEQYF
j_gene: TRBJ2-3; v_gene: TRBV6-6; d_gene: -; abundance: many; CDR3nt: TGTGCCAGCAGTAGCGGAGATACGCAGTATTTT; CDR3aa: CASSSGDTQYF
j_gene: TRBJ1-1; v_gene: TRBV5-1; d_gene: -; abundance: medium-sized; CDR3nt: TGCGCCAGCAGCTTGGGTCAGGCGAACACTGAAGCTTTCTTT; CDR3aa: CASSLGQANTEAFF
j_gene: TRBJ1-2; v_gene: TRBV7-9; d_gene: TRBD1; abundance: many; CDR3nt: TGTGCCAGCAGCTCCGGGACAGGGCTTAACGGCTACACCTTC; CDR3aa: CASSSGTGLNGYTF
j_gene: TRBJ1-2; v_gene: TRBV6-6; d_gene: -; abundance: medium-sized; CDR3nt: TGTGCCAGCAGTTACTACCCCGGGGGCTATGGCTACACCTTC; CDR3aa: CASSYYPGGYGYTF
j_gene: TRBJ1-2; v_gene: TRBV9; d_gene: TRBD1; abundance: many; CDR3nt: TGTGCCAGCAGCGTCACGGACAGGGGGAACTATGGCTACACCTTC; CDR3aa: CASSVTDRGNYGYTF
j_gene: TRBJ2-2; v_gene: TRBV19; d_gene: TRBD2; abundance: medium-sized; CDR3nt: TGTGCCAGTACGCGCACCTCCGGGACTAGCGGGAGCGCCGGGGAGCTGTTTTTT; CDR3aa: CASTRTSGTSGSAGELFF
j_gene: TRBJ1-5; v_gene: TRBV25-1; d_gene: TRBD1; abundance: -; CDR3nt: TGTGCCAGCAGTGCGACAGGGAACTATCAGCCCCAGCATTTT; CDR3aa: CASSATGNYQPQHF
j_gene: TRBJ2-3; v_gene: TRBV5-4; d_gene: -; abundance: -; CDR3nt: TGTGCCAGCAGCGGAGGGACCCTTAGCACAGATACGCAGTATTTT; CDR3aa: CASSGGTLSTDTQYF
j_gene: TRBJ2-1; v_gene: TRBV7-7; d_gene: TRBD2; abundance: many; CDR3nt: TGTGCTAGCAGCTTATCTAGCGGGGGGGCTAATGAGCAGTTCTTC; CDR3aa: CASSLSSGGANEQFF
j_gene: TRBJ1-5; v_gene: TRBV4-3; d_gene: -; abundance: many; CDR3nt: TGCGCCAGCAGCCAAGGGAGGAATCAGCCCCAGCATTTT; CDR3aa: CASSQGRNQPQHF
j_gene: TRBJ2-7; v_gene: TRBV19; d_gene: -; abundance: -; CDR3nt: TGTGCCAGTAGTAACCCGGGAATTAGCTCCTACGAGCAGTACTTC; CDR3aa: CASSNPGISSYEQYF
j_gene: TRBJ2-3; v_gene: TRBV7-2; d_gene: TRBD2; abundance: many; CDR3nt: TGTGCCAGCAGCTTAGGAGCTAGCGGGAGGGACACAGATACGCAGTATTTT; CDR3aa: CASSLGASGRDTDTQYF
j_gene: TRBJ2-3; v_gene: TRBV18; d_gene: -; abundance: many; CDR3nt: TGTGCCAGCTCACCGATAGGCACAGATACGCAGTATTTT; CDR3aa: CASSPIGTDTQYF